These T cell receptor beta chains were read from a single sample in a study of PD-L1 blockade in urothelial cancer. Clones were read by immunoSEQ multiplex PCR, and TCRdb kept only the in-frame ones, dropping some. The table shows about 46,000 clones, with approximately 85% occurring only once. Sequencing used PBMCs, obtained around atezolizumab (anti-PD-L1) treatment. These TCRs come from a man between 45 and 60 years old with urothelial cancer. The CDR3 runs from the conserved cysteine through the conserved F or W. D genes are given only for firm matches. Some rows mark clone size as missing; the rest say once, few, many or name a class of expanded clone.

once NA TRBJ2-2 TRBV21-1 TGTGCCAGCAGCAAAGTCCGGGAGGAGGGGGGCAACACCGGGGAGCTGTTTTTT CASSKVREEGGNTGELFF
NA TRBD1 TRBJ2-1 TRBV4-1 TGCGCCAGCAGCGAGAGACAGGGAGTCGATGAGCAGTTCTTC CASSERQGVDEQFF
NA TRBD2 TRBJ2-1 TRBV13 TGTGCCAGCAGCCCCGGAAGGGAGCGGGGAACCTACAATGAGCAGTTCTTC CASSPGRERGTYNEQFF
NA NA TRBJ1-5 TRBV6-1 TGTGCCAGCAGCGGTTATAGCAATCAGCCCCAGCATTTT CASSGYSNQPQHF
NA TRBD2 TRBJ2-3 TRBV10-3 TGTGCCATCAGACCGGGACTAGCGGATCTCCGAGATACGCAGTATTTT CAIRPGLADLRDTQYF
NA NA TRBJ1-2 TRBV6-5 TGTGCCAGCACCTCACGGGGGTTGGGGATAGATGGCTACACCTTC CASTSRGLGIDGYTF
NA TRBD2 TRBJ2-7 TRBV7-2 TGTGCCAGCAGCTTAGCTACCGGGAGGAACTACGAGCAGTACTTC CASSLATGRNYEQYF
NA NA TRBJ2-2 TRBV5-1 TGCGCCAGCAGCTTTACAGCGGGTGGGACCGGGGAGCTGTTTTTT CASSFTAGGTGELFF
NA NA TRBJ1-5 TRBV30 TGTGCCTGGAGTGTCCAGGGGAAGCCCCAGCATTTT CAWSVQGKPQHF
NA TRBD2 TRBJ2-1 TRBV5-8 TGTGCCAGCAGAGGAGCGGGGTACAATGAGCAGTTCTTC CASRGAGYNEQFF
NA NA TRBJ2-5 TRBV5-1 TGCGCCAGCAGCTTGCGAAAGCCTCAAGAGACCCAGTACTTC CASSLRKPQETQYF
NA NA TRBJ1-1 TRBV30 TGTGCCTGGAGCTCAGGTGGGGCGACCGCTTTCTTT CAWSSGGATAFF
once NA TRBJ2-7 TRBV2 TGTGCCAGCAGAGAGAGGCTCGACCGCTCCTACGAGCAGTACTTC CASRERLDRSYEQYF
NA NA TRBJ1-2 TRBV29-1 TGCAGCGTTGACTCGGCGGATACTAACTATGGCTACACCTTC CSVDSADTNYGYTF
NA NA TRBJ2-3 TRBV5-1 TGCGCCAGCAGCTTGGAAGGACAGAATACGCAGTATTTT CASSLEGQNTQYF
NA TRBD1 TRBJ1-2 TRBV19 TGTGCCAGTAGTGTGGGACAGGGAAGTGGCTACACCTTC CASSVGQGSGYTF
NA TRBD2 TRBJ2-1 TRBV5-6 TGTGCCAGCAGCGCTCGACTAGCTCCTACCTACAATGAGCAGTTCTTC CASSARLAPTYNEQFF
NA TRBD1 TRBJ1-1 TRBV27 TGTGCCAGCAGTACCTTCCTCGGGACAGGGGGATGGAACACTGAAGCTTTCTTT CASSTFLGTGGWNTEAFF
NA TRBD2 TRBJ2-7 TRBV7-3 TGTGCCAGCAGCTTAACAGGCGGGGGTTCCTACGAGCAGTACTTC CASSLTGGGSYEQYF
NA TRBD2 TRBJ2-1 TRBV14 TGTGCCAGCAGCCAAGAATACGCGGGGGGGCCGAGTGAGCAGTTCTTC CASSQEYAGGPSEQFF
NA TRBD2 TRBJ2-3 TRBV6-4 TGTGCCAGCAGTCTCACCAGCGGGGGGGGAAGAGATACGCAGTATTTT CASSLTSGGGRDTQYF
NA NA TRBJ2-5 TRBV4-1 TGCGCCAGCAGCCAAGAGCGACGGGTACAAGAGACCCAGTACTTC CASSQERRVQETQYF
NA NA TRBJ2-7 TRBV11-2 TGTGCCAGCAGCTCCCGACTAGTTTCCGAGCAGTACTTC CASSSRLVSEQYF
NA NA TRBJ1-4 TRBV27 TGTGCCAGCAGCTTCCGTAATGAAAAACTGTTTTTT CASSFRNEKLFF
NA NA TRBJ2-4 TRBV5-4 TGTGCCAGCAGCTTGGCGTCAGAAAAAAACATTCAGTACTTC CASSLASEKNIQYF
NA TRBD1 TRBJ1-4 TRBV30 TGTGCCTGGAGTCCTAGGACAGGGTATCATCCTGAAAAACTGTTTTTT CAWSPRTGYHPEKLFF
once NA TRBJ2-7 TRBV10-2 TGCGCCAGCCTGAGTGCTTCATACGAGCAGTACTTC CASLSASYEQYF
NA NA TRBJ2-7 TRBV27 TGTGCCAGCAGCAGGGGTGAGGGTTACGAGCAGTACTTC CASSRGEGYEQYF
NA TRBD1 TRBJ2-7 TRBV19 TGTGCCAGTAGCCCTACGTCCCCCGGGACAGGAGCATACGAGCAGTACTTC CASSPTSPGTGAYEQYF
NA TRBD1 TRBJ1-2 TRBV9 TGTGCCAGCAGCCAAGGGACAGTCTATGGCTACACCTTC CASSQGTVYGYTF
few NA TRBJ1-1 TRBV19 TGTGCCAGTAGTCCCCTGACAGGCACTGAAGCTTTCTTT CASSPLTGTEAFF
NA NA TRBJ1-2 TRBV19 TGTGCCAGTATCCCTCCGACGGGGGGCTACACCTTC CASIPPTGGYTF
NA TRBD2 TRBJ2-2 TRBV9 TGTGCCAGCAGCGTACCCAGGACTAGCGGGATAGGGACCGGGGAGCTGTTTTTT CASSVPRTSGIGTGELFF
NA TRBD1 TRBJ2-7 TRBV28 TGTGCCAGCAGTTTCCTCAGGGGGCGGCCATCCTACGAGCAGTACTTC CASSFLRGRPSYEQYF
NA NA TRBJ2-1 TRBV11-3 TGTGCCAGCAGCTTCAGTGGCAATGAGCAGTTCTTC CASSFSGNEQFF
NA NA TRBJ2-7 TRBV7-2 TGTGCCAGCAGCTTAACAGGGCCGATCTCCTACGAGCAGTACTTC CASSLTGPISYEQYF
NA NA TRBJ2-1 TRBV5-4 TGTGCCAGCAGCTTCCCGGGAGATGTAAATGAGCAGTTCTTC CASSFPGDVNEQFF
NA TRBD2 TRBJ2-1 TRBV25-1 TGTGCCAGCAGTGACCCGGGACTAGCGGGGGGGCTCAGGAATGAGCAGTTCTTC CASSDPGLAGGLRNEQFF
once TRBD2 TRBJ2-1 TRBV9 TGTGCCAGCAGCCCACTGGGTAGCGGGAGGACATATGAGCAGTTCTTC CASSPLGSGRTYEQFF
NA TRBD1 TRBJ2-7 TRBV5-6 TGTGCCAGCAGCTTGGGGACAGGAGGACCCTACGAGCAGTACTTC CASSLGTGGPYEQYF
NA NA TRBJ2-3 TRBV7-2 TGTGCCAGCAGCTCCCCGCGCCGCGCAGATACGCAGTATTTT CASSSPRRADTQYF
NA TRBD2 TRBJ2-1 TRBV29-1 TGCAGCTCCTCTGGGGCGGGAGGTCACAATGAGCAGTTCTTC CSSSGAGGHNEQFF
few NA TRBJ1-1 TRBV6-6 TGTGCCAGCAGTTACGGGGGCCGCGGCACTGAAGCTTTCTTT CASSYGGRGTEAFF
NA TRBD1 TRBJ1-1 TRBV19 TGTGCCAGTAGTCCAAAAACAGGGGCGGGAACTGAAGCTTTCTTT CASSPKTGAGTEAFF
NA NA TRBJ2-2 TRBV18 TGTGCCAGCTCACCGACAGGGACTAGTGGTACCGGGGAGCTGTTTTTT CASSPTGTSGTGELFF
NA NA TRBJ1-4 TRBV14 TGTGCCAGCAGCCAGTCAGGAAAGGAAAAACTGTTTTTT CASSQSGKEKLFF
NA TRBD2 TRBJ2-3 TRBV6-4 TGTGCCAGCAGTGAAGCGGGGGGGTCAGATACGCAGTATTTT CASSEAGGSDTQYF
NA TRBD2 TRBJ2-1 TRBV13 TGTGCCAGCAGTCGGACTAGCGGGAGCATTGAGCAGTTCTTC CASSRTSGSIEQFF
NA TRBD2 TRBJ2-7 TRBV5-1 TGCGCCAGCAGCTTGTCCAGCGGGAGGTACGAGCAGTACTTC CASSLSSGRYEQYF
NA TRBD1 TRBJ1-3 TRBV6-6 TGTGCCAGCCGGGGGACAGGGGGAATCGGAAACACCATATATTTT CASRGTGGIGNTIYF
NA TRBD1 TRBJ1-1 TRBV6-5 TGTGCCAGCAGTTTCCCGGGACAGGGGATGAAAGCTTTCTTT CASSFPGQGMKAFF
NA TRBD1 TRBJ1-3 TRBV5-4 TGTGCCAGCAGCCCGGACAGGGGGCTTCCTGGAAACACCATATATTTT CASSPDRGLPGNTIYF
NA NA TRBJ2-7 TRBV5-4 TGTGCCAGCAGCTTGGCCGGGATGACGGAATACGAGCAGTACTTC CASSLAGMTEYEQYF
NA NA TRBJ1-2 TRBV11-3 TGTGCCAGCAGCCACCAGGATTTCCATGGCTACACCTTC CASSHQDFHGYTF
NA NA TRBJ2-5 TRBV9 TGTGCCAGCAGCGTTGACTTGGAGACCCAGTACTTC CASSVDLETQYF